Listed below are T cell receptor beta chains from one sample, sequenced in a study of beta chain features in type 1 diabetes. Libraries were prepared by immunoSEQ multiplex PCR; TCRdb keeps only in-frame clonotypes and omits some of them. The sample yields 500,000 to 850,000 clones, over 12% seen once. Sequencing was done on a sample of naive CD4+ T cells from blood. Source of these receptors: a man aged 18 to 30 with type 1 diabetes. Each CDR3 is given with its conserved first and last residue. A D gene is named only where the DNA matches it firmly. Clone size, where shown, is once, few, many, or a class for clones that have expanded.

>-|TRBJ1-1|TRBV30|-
CAWSTKTGTVAFF
TGTGCCTGGAGTACTAAGACCGGGACCGTGGCTTTCTTT
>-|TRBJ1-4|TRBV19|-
CASSINRASREKLFF
TGTGCCAGTAGTATCAACAGGGCCTCACGTGAAAAACTGTTTTTT
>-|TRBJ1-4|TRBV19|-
CASSRQGSALMEKLFF
TGTGCCAGTAGTCGGCAGGGATCAGCCCTAATGGAAAAACTGTTTTTT
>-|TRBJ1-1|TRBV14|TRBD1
CASSPRTGRVNTEAFF
TGTGCCAGCAGCCCGAGGACAGGGAGAGTGAACACTGAAGCTTTCTTT
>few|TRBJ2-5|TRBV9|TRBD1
CASSVNRGGETQYF
TGTGCCAGCAGCGTGAACAGGGGTGGAGAGACCCAGTACTTC
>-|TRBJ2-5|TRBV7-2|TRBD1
CASSLQGAQETQYF
TGTGCCAGCAGCTTACAGGGGGCGCAGGAGACCCAGTACTTC
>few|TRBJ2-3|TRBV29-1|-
CSVEKAGRTDTQYF
TGCAGCGTTGAAAAGGCAGGCCGCACGGATACGCAGTATTTT
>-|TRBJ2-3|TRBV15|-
CATSRGGSVTDTQYF
TGTGCCACCAGCAGAGGTGGGAGTGTGACAGATACGCAGTATTTT
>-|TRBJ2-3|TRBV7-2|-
CASSFGTHTDTQYF
TGTGCCAGCAGCTTCGGGACACACACAGATACGCAGTATTTT
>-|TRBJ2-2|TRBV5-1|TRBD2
CASSLGLAANTGELFF
TGCGCCAGCAGCTTGGGACTAGCGGCGAACACCGGGGAGCTGTTTTTT
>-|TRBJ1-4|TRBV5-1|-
CASSTLRDGYEKLFF
TGCGCCAGCAGCACACTCCGGGACGGATATGAGAAACTGTTTTTT
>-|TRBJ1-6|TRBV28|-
CASSQGVSYNSPLHF
TGTGCCAGCAGTCAAGGGGTGTCCTATAATTCACCCCTCCACTTT
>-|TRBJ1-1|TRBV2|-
CASSQLMGGTEAFF
TGTGCCAGCAGTCAACTAATGGGTGGAACTGAAGCTTTCTTT
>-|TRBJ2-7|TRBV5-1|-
CASSLMPLQGEAMYEQYF
TGCGCCAGCAGCTTGATGCCTCTACAGGGAGAGGCGATGTACGAGCAGTACTTC
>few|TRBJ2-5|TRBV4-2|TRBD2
CASSQVLAGEETQYF
TGTGCCAGCAGCCAAGTCCTAGCGGGAGAGGAGACCCAGTACTTC
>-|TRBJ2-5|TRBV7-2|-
CASSLSMGLSETQYF
TGTGCCAGCAGCTTAAGTATGGGGCTGAGCGAGACCCAGTACTTC
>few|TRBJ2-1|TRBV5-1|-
CASSWGLQGYNEQFF
TGCGCCAGCAGCTGGGGATTACAGGGCTACAATGAGCAGTTCTTC
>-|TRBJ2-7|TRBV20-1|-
CSARAYYEQYF
TGCAGTGCTAGAGCGTACTACGAGCAGTACTTC